This T cell receptor beta chain was observed in a study of cytomegalovirus exposure and HLA in healthy donors. Study-level background: T cells numbering around 180 million yielded 100 million to 120 million unique TCR beta sequences in an earlier analysis. Samples from HLA-typed donors yielded about 85 million unique TCRs in an early data release. Study findings and constraints: As immune exposure information, only CMV serostatus was available. TCR beta sequences reportedly predicted the HLA-A and HLA-B alleles of most subjects accurately.

PCR was performed using 60 Vbeta and 13 Jbeta primers. Only in-frame clones appear in the TCRdb table, and some are missing; sequencing was by immunoSEQ multiplex PCR. The sample records roughly 150,000 clones, approximately 88% being singletons. With 4 bases clipped from V and 1 base from J, the junction kept 9 bases outside the gene matches. The length of the CDR3 is 16 residues. The germline gives CDR1 SGHDT, CDR2 YYEEEE. As concerns this clone: Its antigen is still unknown.

The sequencing sample was made of PBMCs. The rearrangement links TRBV5-6 to TRBJ2-5; TRBD1 matches at 8 bases. This clonotype was obtained from a young man in good health and CMV-seronegative. The CDR3 coding sequence is TGTGCCAGCAGCCGAGGACAGGGATGGATCCAAGAGACCCAGTACTTC. It yields the protein CASSRGQGWIQETQYF.